The rows below give T cell receptor beta chains drawn from one sample of a study of T-cell memory formation after mild COVID-19. A single record per CDR3 protein comes from TCRdb applying MiXCR to the 5' RACE reads. Here the sample spans about 470,000 distinct CDR3 sequences, roughly 25% being singletons. The sequencing input was PBMCs or a T cell subset sorted from them (not recorded which). These receptors all come from an adult woman who had mild COVID-19 (a few samples of this study predate the infection). Cell type and time point are not known. CDR3s include the opening cysteine and the closing phenylalanine or tryptophan. The D gene is left open where the match is weak. Clone size appears in some rows only: once, few, many, or a class for an expanded clone.

v_call	clone_size	d_call	j_call	cdr3_aa	cdr3_nt
TRBV7-9	few	-	TRBJ1-1	CASSLPGQFEAFF	TGTGCCAGCAGCTTACCTGGACAGTTTGAAGCTTTCTTT
TRBV3-1	once	-	TRBJ1-1	CASSIPGEAAFF	TGTGCCAGCAGCATCCCAGGGGAAGCGGCTTTCTTT
TRBV2	-	-	TRBJ2-7	CASSGGPIGEQYF	TGTGCCAGTTCCGGAGGGCCGATCGGCGAGCAGTACTTC
TRBV6-2/TRBV6-3	few	TRBD1	TRBJ1-1	CASRRPPSTGEGTEAFF	TGTGCCAGCAGACGACCCCCATCGACAGGGGAGGGCACTGAAGCTTTCTTT
TRBV7-2	many	TRBD2	TRBJ2-1	CASSLVAGGLNEQFF	TGTGCCAGCAGCTTAGTAGCGGGAGGACTCAATGAGCAGTTCTTC
TRBV3-1	few	-	TRBJ2-7	CASSQDMGGPSYEQYF	TGTGCCAGCAGCCAAGATATGGGGGGGCCCTCCTACGAGCAGTACTTC
TRBV7-9	-	-	TRBJ2-3	CASSLSITRGDTQYF	TGTGCCAGCAGCTTAAGTATCACGCGGGGAGATACGCAGTATTTT
TRBV19	many	-	TRBJ1-2	CASRMDSVNYGYTF	TGTGCCAGTAGGATGGACAGTGTTAACTATGGCTACACCTTC
TRBV18	many	-	TRBJ1-5	CASSPPGRGNNQPQHF	TGTGCCAGCTCACCCCCTGGCAGGGGTAACAATCAGCCCCAGCATTTT
TRBV5-1	-	-	TRBJ1-5	CASSLEGLGPQHF	TGCGCCAGCAGCTTGGAAGGGCTCGGGCCCCAGCATTTT
TRBV4-1	few	-	TRBJ2-2	CASSQRMVAGELFF	TGCGCCAGCAGCCAACGTATGGTGGCCGGGGAGCTGTTTTTT
TRBV7-9	-	-	TRBJ1-2	CASSLETAAHGYTF	TGTGCCAGCAGCTTAGAGACAGCGGCGCATGGCTACACCTTC
TRBV27	-	TRBD1	TRBJ2-7	CASSPYRGLYEQYF	TGTGCCAGCAGTCCTTACAGGGGGCTCTACGAGCAGTACTTC
TRBV11-2	-	-	TRBJ2-7	CASSPFGGLIYEQYF	TGTGCCAGCAGCCCGTTTGGAGGGCTCATCTACGAGCAGTACTTC
TRBV10-2	-	-	TRBJ2-1	CASSEQGHNEQFF	TGCGCCAGCAGTGAGCAGGGGCACAATGAGCAGTTCTTC
TRBV7-9	-	-	TRBJ2-7	CASSLVEGTVYEQYF	TGTGCCAGCAGCTTAGTGGAGGGGACAGTCTACGAGCAGTACTTC
TRBV10-3	few	TRBD2	TRBJ2-3	CAIRGVSTDTQYF	TGTGCCATCCGGGGGGTTAGCACAGATACGCAGTATTTT
TRBV5-5	few	-	TRBJ2-7	CASSLARQSVYEQYF	TGTGCCAGCAGCTTGGCACGGCAAAGTGTCTACGAGCAGTACTTC
TRBV24-1	many	-	TRBJ1-2	CATSDTGTTYGYTF	TGTGCCACCAGTGATACCGGGACGACCTATGGCTACACCTTC
TRBV7-9	-	TRBD2	TRBJ2-1	CASSSRLAEGNEQFF	TGTGCCAGCAGCTCTCGACTAGCGGAGGGGAATGAGCAGTTCTTC
TRBV7-2	-	-	TRBJ1-1	CASSLDVWPTEAFF	TGTGCCAGCAGCTTAGATGTGTGGCCCACTGAAGCTTTCTTT